This TCR beta chain was sequenced for a study of T cell responses to AZD1222 COVID-19 vaccine. The study, taken as a whole, reports: Spike-specific TCR depth and breadth grew after two AZD1222 doses.

To note about this clone: Antigen specificity is unknown.

TCRdb keeps only in-frame clones here, not all; method: immunoSEQ multiplex PCR. The table shows about 140,000 clones, with more than 85% occurring only once. This CDR3 is 16 amino acids long. Germline CDR1 reads SGHRS; CDR2 reads YFSETQ. The germline V and J ends were trimmed by 0 bases and 6 bases, with 16 bases remaining between them. The material was peripheral blood, obtained 28 days after the second AZD1222 dose. The chain couples TRBV5-1 to TRBJ2-1; a weak D match, TRBD2 (6 bases). This TCR was sampled from an adult who received the AZD1222 COVID-19 vaccine. The CDR3 nucleotides read TGCGCCAGCAGCTTGGGTTTGGGGGAGGATTTCAATGAGCAGTTCTTC. This translates into CASSLGLGEDFNEQFF.